This T cell receptor beta chain was recorded in a study of control samples from healthy donors and cancer patients. Method: immunoSEQ multiplex PCR; TCRdb's copy keeps in-frame clones and lacks some. The sample shows some 140,000 clones, just under 90% of them seen only once. Sequences were obtained from PBMCs. This receptor was obtained from a man aged 50 to 60 with head and neck cancer.

The DNA for the CDR3 is TGTGCCAGCAGCCTACCGGGACTCCCGAACACCGGGGAGCTGTTTTTT. Translated, it gives CASSLPGLPNTGELFF. The rearrangement joins TRBV9 to TRBJ2-2; perhaps TRBD2 as D (6 bases). The ends were cut back, 4 bases at V and 0 bases at J, with 13 bases in the middle. The CDR3 spans 16 residues. Germline V gene sequence: CDR1 SGDLS, CDR2 YYNGEE.